This T cell receptor beta chain derives from a study of blood T cell repertoires in COVID-19. Study-wide context: Acute and convalescent COVID-19 specimens originated in the United States, Italy and Spain. In each case, the material was cDNA or gDNA derived from T cells, B-cell-depleted T cells, or PBMCs.

Germline CDR1 SQVTM, CDR2 ANQGSEA. Trimming at V came to 7 bases and at J to 4 bases, leaving 8 bases not matched to a gene. This CDR3 is built from 13 residues. In the original analysis: Reference gene primer amplification yielded estimated nucleated cell counts. The data were produced by immunoSEQ multiplex PCR, yet TCRdb's version contains in-frame clones alone and is incomplete. Clone size and V and J calls were adopted from that table, with D and trimming inferred from the DNA. In the table there are over 10,000 clones, 90% of which are singletons. The chain has TRBV29-1 and TRBJ1-2; 8 positions agree with TRBD1. This receptor was identified in a human donor with active COVID-19. The donor label of this sample is uncertain. The sample taken for sequencing was peripheral blood. The CDR3 sequence: CSDRQGLFYGYTF. CDR3 nucleotides: TGCAGCGATCGACAGGGGTTGTTCTATGGCTACACCTTC. The whole variable domain, remainder taken from reference TRBV29-1 and TRBJ1-2, is SAVISQKPSRDICQRGTSLTIQCQVDSQVTMMFWYRQQPGQSLTLIATANQGSEATYESGFVIDKFPISRPNLTFSTLTVSNMSPEDSSIYLCSDRQGLFYGYTFGSGTRLTVV.